A single sample gave rise to the 31 T cell receptor beta chains below, sequenced in a study of blood T cell repertoires in COVID-19 (dated by TCRdb to the early 2020s). Library generation was performed with the immunoSEQ multiplex PCR assay. TCRdb's version of the immuneACCESS table is confined to in-frame rearrangements and falls short of the full clone set. An unresolved V gene accounts for under half of the shortfall where checked; the remainder is of unknown origin. The sample table records about 290,000 clones; roughly 89% of these occur just once. Less than 2% of the sample goes to the ten largest clones. Sequencing used PBMCs or T cells enriched from blood (not recorded which). Receptors originate from a woman aged 40 to 49 who had recovered from COVID-19.

This clone was counted a single time. J is TRBJ2-3 and V is TRBV10-2; a weak D match, TRBD1 (5 bases). This CDR3 has 14 amino acids. The ends were cut back, 2 bases at V and 5 bases at J, with 11 bases in the middle. Germline CDR1 is WSHSY and CDR2 is SAAADI. CDR3: CASSEGAGVDTQYF. CDR3 sequence (DNA): TGCGCCAGCAGTGAGGGGGCCGGTGTAGATACGCAGTATTTT.

About this clone itself: A junction end diverges from the germline sequence, so it may reflect a read error. The chain joins TRBV5-4 to TRBJ2-1, with 13 bases identical to TRBD2. CDR1 and CDR2 (germline): SGHNT, YYREEE (reference sequence). The CDR3 runs to 14 residues. The CDR3 is CASSAGLAGETIVF. CDR3 in DNA: TGTGCCAGCAGTGCCGGACTAGCGGGGGAGACCATCGTCTTC.

The chain combines TRBV10-2 with TRBJ1-2; D unclear. CDR3 size: 12 residues. V was trimmed by 6 bases and J by 7 bases, leaving 12 bases between them. Germline CDR1 and CDR2: WSHSY and SAAADI. The CDR3 DNA reads as TGCGCCAGCAGCCCCGGGGAACCTGGCTACACCTTC. Translation gives CASSPGEPGYTF.

The chain carries TRBV2 and TRBJ2-3; TRBD1 aligns across 7 bases. The CDR3 sequence is 13 residues long. Trimming took 8 bases from V and 2 from J; bases not matched to a gene: 4. Germline assignment: CDR1 SNHLY and CDR2 FYNNEI. Here the CDR3 reads CASDRDFTDTQYF. Here the CDR3 DNA reads TGTGCCAGCGACAGGGATTTCACAGATACGCAGTATTTT.

J is TRBJ2-2 and V is TRBV7-2; maybe TRBD2 (6 bases). Germline V gene lookup returns CDR1 SGHTA and CDR2 FQGNSA. With 4 bases removed from V and 2 bases from J, the gap between germline ends came to 11 bases. The CDR3 totals 15 residues. The CDR3 is CASSSKGLNTGELFF. The CDR3 DNA sequence: TGTGCCAGCAGCTCCAAGGGACTCAACACCGGGGAGCTGTTTTTT.

This chain links TRBV9 with TRBJ1-2; maybe TRBD1 (5 bases). This CDR3 has 14 amino acids. The ends were cut back, 6 bases at V and 5 bases at J, with 17 bases in the middle. The germline V gene encodes CDR1 SGDLS and CDR2 YYNGEE. CDR3 sequence reads: CASTAATGTYGYTF. The CDR3, as DNA: TGTGCCAGCACCGCCGCAACCGGGACTTATGGCTACACCTTC.

The chain combines TRBV6-2 or TRBV6-3 with TRBJ1-2; no clear D. Germline CDR1 reads MNHEY; CDR2 reads SVGEGT. V gave up 2 bases and J gave up 2 bases, with 9 bases separating them. The CDR3 is 14 residues long. CDR3 in amino acids: CASSYTQANYGYTF. In DNA form, the CDR3 reads TGTGCCAGCAGTTACACACAAGCGAACTATGGCTACACCTTC.

This rearrangement joins TRBV11-2 to TRBJ1-6; D is undetermined. The V gene's germline CDR1 is SGHAT and CDR2 FQNNGV. The V and J ends lost 0 bases and 9 bases respectively, with 15 bases between them. CDR3 length: 16 residues. CDR3 DNA: TGTGCCAGCAGCTTAGATCTTGCTATTTCTAGTTCACCCCTCCACTTT. It encodes CASSLDLAISSSPLHF.

The genes are TRBV6-4 and TRBJ2-3; 9 positions agree with TRBD2. Trimming at V came to 8 bases and at J to 1 base, leaving 4 bases not matched to a gene. Germline loops: CDR1 MRHNA, CDR2 SNTAGT. There are 14 residues in the CDR3. CDR3 DNA sequence: TGTGCCAGCGGAGCGGGAGGAGGCACAGATACGCAGTATTTT. It translates to CASGAGGGTDTQYF.

The chain employs TRBV9 and TRBJ2-1; 9 positions agree with TRBD2. CDR3 size: 15 residues. Per the germline V gene, CDR1 is SGDLS and CDR2 is YYNGEE. J was trimmed by 4 bases and V by 4 bases; bases with no gene match: 6. CDR3 protein: CASSRVAGGYNEQFF. The DNA for the CDR3 is TGTGCCAGCAGCCGAGTGGCGGGGGGGTACAATGAGCAGTTCTTC.

The chain employs TRBV6-1 and TRBJ1-5; D gene uncertain. The germline gives CDR1 MNHNS, CDR2 SASEGT. The CDR3 sequence is 15 residues long. Trimming shortened V by 1 base and J by 5 bases, and 12 bases separated the two germline ends. CDR3 sequence: CASSEGGRWDQPQHF. As DNA, the CDR3 is TGTGCCAGCAGTGAAGGAGGTAGATGGGATCAGCCCCAGCATTTT.

For this clone: At the DNA level, this CDR3 is encoded by other sequences in the same sample as well. The chain uses TRBV19 and TRBJ2-6; D perhaps matches TRBD1 (5 bases). CDR1 is LNHDA, CDR2 SQIVND, per germline (reference sequence). The CDR3 totals 15 residues. Trimming took 3 bases from V and 0 from J, leaving 6 bases between them. CDR3 in DNA: TGTGCCAGTAGTATTCAGGGCTCTGGGGCCAACGTCCTGACTTTC. This codes for CASSIQGSGANVLTF.

The rearrangement joins TRBV25-1 to TRBJ2-2; D is undetermined. Trimming pared 1 base from V and 4 bases from J, leaving 7 bases between. There are 14 residues in the CDR3. Germline loops: CDR1 MGHDK, CDR2 SYGVNS. The CDR3, as DNA: TGTGCCAGCAGTGAATCCAGTTTCACCGGGGAGCTGTTTTTT. Protein sequence: CASSESSFTGELFF.

The rearrangement links TRBV29-1 to TRBJ2-7; TRBD2 might be the D (5 bases). CDR3 length: 13 amino acids. V lost 6 bases, J lost 0 bases, and 12 bases lay in between. Germline CDR1 and CDR2: SQVTM and ANQGSEA. The CDR3 region has the DNA TGCAGCGTCGCCGGGATTAGCTCCTACGAGCAGTACTTC. Its translation is CSVAGISSYEQYF.

The chain recombines TRBV19 with TRBJ1-5; the D gene is possibly TRBD1 (5 bases). The CDR3 totals 20 residues. Trimming took 3 bases from V and 5 from J, leaving 29 bases between them. CDR1 and CDR2 from the germline V gene are LNHDA and SQIVND (reference sequence). The CDR3, as DNA: TGTGCCAGTAGTATCCATCACCTCGACCGGCCCCGGGGGGTCGATCAGCCCCAGCATTTT. Translating it yields CASSIHHLDRPRGVDQPQHF.

This rearrangement joins TRBV27 to TRBJ1-2; D uncertain. The length of the CDR3 is 13 residues. V lost 3 bases, J lost 2 bases, and 7 bases lay in between. Germline V gene lookup returns CDR1 MNHEY and CDR2 SMNVEV (reference sequence). CDR3 DNA sequence: TGTGCCAGCAGTTTCAATACAAACTATGGCTACACCTTC. It codes for CASSFNTNYGYTF.

The V call is TRBV15, the J call TRBJ2-5; 7 nucleotides match TRBD2. The CDR3 has 15 amino acids. Germline CDR1 and CDR2: LNHNV and YYDKDF (reference sequence). V trimming: 1 base; J trimming: 4 bases; junction bases outside the gene matches: 6. CDR3 sequence reads: CATSRGGTGGETQYF. CDR3 DNA: TGTGCCACCAGCAGAGGGGGGACGGGGGGAGAGACCCAGTACTTC.

The chain carries TRBV3-1 (or the pseudogene TRBV3-2) and TRBJ2-7; D perhaps matches TRBD1 (6 bases). This CDR3 is 16 amino acids long. Between the trimmed V and J ends, which lost 4 bases and 2 bases, there was a span of 18 bases. From germline, CDR1 is LGHDT and CDR2 YNNKEL (reference sequence). In nucleotides, the CDR3 is TGTGCCAGCAGCCCCACCTTGGACAGAATTCCCTACGAGCAGTACTTC. Encoded protein: CASSPTLDRIPYEQYF.

The chain uses TRBV5-5 and TRBJ2-1, with unresolved D. Germline assignment: CDR1 SGHKS and CDR2 YYEKEE (reference sequence). The CDR3 totals 15 residues. Trimming shortened V by 5 bases and J by 0 bases, and 12 bases separated the two germline ends. CDR3 protein: CASRSTLSSYNEQFF. CDR3 sequence (DNA): TGTGCCAGCAGGTCGACTCTGAGCTCCTACAATGAGCAGTTCTTC.

V is TRBV2 and J is TRBJ2-2, with D hard to call. The CDR3 contains 15 residues. Germline V gives CDR1 SNHLY, CDR2 FYNNEI. Trimming pared 2 bases from V and 0 bases from J, leaving 7 bases between. CDR3 loop: CASSEQTANTGELFF. CDR3 nucleotide sequence: TGTGCCAGCAGTGAACAGACTGCGAACACCGGGGAGCTGTTTTTT.

This clone was counted many times. V gene TRBV7-9 combines with J gene TRBJ2-2, with D maybe TRBD1 (6 bases). The CDR3 is 16 amino acids. The V end was cut by 1 base, the J end by 6 bases, with 15 bases between. In germline, CDR1 is SEHNR, CDR2 FQNEAQ (reference sequence). The CDR3 loop reads CASSLEGSGAAGELFF. The CDR3, as DNA: TGTGCCAGCAGCTTAGAGGGGTCAGGGGCCGCCGGGGAGCTGTTTTTT.

The chain recombines TRBV6-5 with TRBJ2-2, with D possibly being TRBD2 (5 bases). CDR3 length: 15 residues. V lost 7 bases and J lost 6, with 18 bases in between. The germline V gene has CDR1 MNHEY and CDR2 SVGAGI. The CDR3 loop reads CASIVGVGMAGELFF. The CDR3 coding sequence is TGTGCCAGCATTGTCGGGGTGGGGATGGCCGGGGAGCTGTTTTTT.

This chain links TRBV7-8 with TRBJ2-7, with D tentatively TRBD2 (6 bases). Looked up from germline, CDR1 is SGHVS and CDR2 is FQNEAQ. The CDR3 has 14 residues. V gave up 6 bases and J gave up 0 bases, with 12 bases separating them. CDR3 amino acids: CASSRREDSYEQYF. For the CDR3, the DNA is TGTGCCAGCAGTAGGAGGGAGGACTCCTACGAGCAGTACTTC.

This sequence joins TRBV12-3 or TRBV12-4 and TRBJ1-2, with 7 nucleotides matching TRBD1. V lost 0 bases to trimming and J lost 7 bases; unmatched junction nucleotides: 2. The CDR3 length is 13 residues. The CDR3 nucleotides are TGTGCCAGCAGTTTAGCGACAGGGATTGGCTACACCTTC. It encodes CASSLATGIGYTF.

The chain is built from TRBV2 and TRBJ1-2, with D perhaps matching TRBD1 (6 bases). The CDR3 extends over 15 amino acids. Trimming pared 6 bases from V and 7 bases from J, leaving 21 bases between. The germline V gene encodes CDR1 SNHLY and CDR2 FYNNEI. The CDR3 bases are TGTGCCAGCAGACTAACAGGGCACGGATCTGCTGGCTACACCTTC. This gives the protein CASRLTGHGSAGYTF.

This clone was detected only a few times. The chain is built from TRBV7-3 and TRBJ2-7; D possibly corresponds to TRBD1 (6 bases). Trimming left V 5 bases short and J 0 bases short, with 23 bases between. This CDR3 region has 18 residues. Germline V CDR1 and CDR2: SGHTA, FQGTGA. CDR3 bases: TGTGCCAGCAGCCCCCTAACGGAATGGGGGCCTAACTCCTACGAGCAGTACTTC. Its translation is CASSPLTEWGPNSYEQYF.

This clone was seen more than once but under ten times. This chain links TRBV6-7 with TRBJ1-3, with TRBD1 matching over 8 bases. TRBV6-7 is annotated as an ORF whose role is uncertain. The CDR3 sequence is 15 residues long. The ends lost 5 bases at V and 3 bases at J; junction bases unmatched: 6. The CDR3 is CASSDGQGLGNTIYF. CDR3 bases: TGTGCCAGCAGTGACGGACAGGGACTTGGAAACACCATATATTTT.

This chain uses TRBV6-5 with TRBJ1-5; no firm D call. Between the trimmed V and J ends, which lost 8 bases and 0 bases, there was a span of 11 bases. The CDR3 runs to 14 residues. Per germline, CDR1 MNHEY and CDR2 SVGAGI. The CDR3, as DNA: TGTGCCAGCGTGCAGGCTAATAGCAATCAGCCCCAGCATTTT. This sequence encodes CASVQANSNQPQHF.

J is TRBJ2-3 and V is TRBV3-1 (or the pseudogene TRBV3-2); 8 positions agree with TRBD2. Trimming removed 4 bases from V and 6 bases from J; junction bases left unmatched: 12. CDR3 length: 16 amino acids. Germline V gene sequence: CDR1 LGHDT, CDR2 YNNKEL (reference sequence). The CDR3 nucleotides are TGTGCCAGCAGCCTTCATAGCGGGACCGTGAGGGATACGCAGTATTTT. It specifies CASSLHSGTVRDTQYF.

The chain employs TRBV7-9 and TRBJ2-5; 7 bases line up with TRBD1. The CDR3 extends over 16 amino acids. With 5 bases clipped from V and 4 bases from J, the junction kept 13 bases outside the gene matches. The germline V gene has CDR1 SEHNR and CDR2 FQNEAQ (reference sequence). The CDR3 DNA sequence: TGTGCCAGCAGCCGCGAACTGACAGGGATGGGAGAGACCCAGTACTTC. Encoded protein: CASSRELTGMGETQYF.

The chain carries TRBV14 and TRBJ2-2; 9 nucleotides align to TRBD1. The V segment lost 3 bases and the J segment 6 bases; nucleotides outside the gene matches: 5. The CDR3 sequence is 15 residues long. Looked up from germline, CDR1 is SGHDN and CDR2 is FVKESK. The CDR3 reads CASSQIQGASGELFF. The CDR3 DNA is TGTGCCAGCAGCCAGATACAGGGGGCGTCCGGGGAGCTGTTTTTT.